The T cell receptor beta chain under discussion was sequenced for a study of blood T cell repertoires in COVID-19. Study background: COVID-19 samples, acute and convalescent, were from the United States, Italy and Spain.

As handled by the study authors: Reference gene primer amplification in the assay estimated nucleated cell counts. Generated by immunoSEQ multiplex PCR, the TCRdb table keeps only in-frame clones and is missing some. The DNA was the basis for D and trimming; V, J and clone size are from that table. The sample lists about 130,000 clones; 85% to 90% were seen once. Trimming left V 2 bases short and J 13 bases short, with 23 bases between. In germline, CDR1 is SQVTM, CDR2 ANQGSEA. The CDR3 is 14 residues long. This receptor was obtained from a human donor in a cohort sampled during active COVID-19. Sequencing used peripheral blood. The chain is built from TRBV29-1 and TRBJ1-2; the D gene is possibly TRBD1 (6 bases). Written as DNA, the CDR3 is TGCAGCGTTGAAACCCCAGGACAGATCAATGGTCTCACCTTC. Translation: CSVETPGQINGLTF.